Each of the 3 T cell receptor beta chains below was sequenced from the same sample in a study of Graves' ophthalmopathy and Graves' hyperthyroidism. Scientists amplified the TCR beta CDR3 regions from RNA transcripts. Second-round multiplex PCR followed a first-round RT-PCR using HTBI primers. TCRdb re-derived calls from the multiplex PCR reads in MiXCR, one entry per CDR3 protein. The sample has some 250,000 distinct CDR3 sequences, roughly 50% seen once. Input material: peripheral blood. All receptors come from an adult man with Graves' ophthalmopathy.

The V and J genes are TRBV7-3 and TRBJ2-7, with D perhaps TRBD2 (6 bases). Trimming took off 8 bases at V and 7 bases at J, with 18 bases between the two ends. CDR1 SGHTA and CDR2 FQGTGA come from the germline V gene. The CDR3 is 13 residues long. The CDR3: CASSRGTAEEQYF. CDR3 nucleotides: TGTGCCAGCTCACGCGGGACTGCCGAGGAGCAGTACTTC.

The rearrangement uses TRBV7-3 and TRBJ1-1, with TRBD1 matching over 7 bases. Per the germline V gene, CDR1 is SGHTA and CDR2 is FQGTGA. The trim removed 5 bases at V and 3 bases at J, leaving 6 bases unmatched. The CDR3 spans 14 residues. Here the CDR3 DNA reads TGTGCCAGCAGCAACCAGGGGGGGGACACTGAAGCTTTCTTT. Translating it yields CASSNQGGDTEAFF.

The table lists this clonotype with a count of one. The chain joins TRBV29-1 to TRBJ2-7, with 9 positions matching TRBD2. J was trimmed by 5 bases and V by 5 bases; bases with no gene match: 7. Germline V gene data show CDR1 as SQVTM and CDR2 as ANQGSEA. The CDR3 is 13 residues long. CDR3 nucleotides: TGCAGCGTTAGTAGCGGGGGTATAGACGAGCAGTACTTC. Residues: CSVSSGGIDEQYF.